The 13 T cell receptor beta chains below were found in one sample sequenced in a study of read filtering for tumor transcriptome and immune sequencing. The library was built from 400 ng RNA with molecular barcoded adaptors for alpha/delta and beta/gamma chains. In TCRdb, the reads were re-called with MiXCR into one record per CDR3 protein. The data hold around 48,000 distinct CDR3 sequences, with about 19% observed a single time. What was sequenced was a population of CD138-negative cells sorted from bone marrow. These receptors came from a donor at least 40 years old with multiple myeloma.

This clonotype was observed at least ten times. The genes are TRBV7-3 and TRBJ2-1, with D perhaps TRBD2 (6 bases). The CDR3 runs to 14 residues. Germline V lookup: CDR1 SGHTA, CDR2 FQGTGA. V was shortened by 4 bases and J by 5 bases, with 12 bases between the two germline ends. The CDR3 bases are TGTGCCAGCAGCTCATCCGGGGGAAACAATGAGCAGTTCTTC. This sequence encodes CASSSSGGNNEQFF.

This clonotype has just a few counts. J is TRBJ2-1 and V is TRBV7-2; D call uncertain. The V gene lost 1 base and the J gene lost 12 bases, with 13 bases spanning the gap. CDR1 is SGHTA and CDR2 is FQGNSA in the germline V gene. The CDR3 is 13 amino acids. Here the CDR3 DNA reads TGTGCCAGCAGCTTAGTACCCCTGGGAAGGCAGTTCTTC. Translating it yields CASSLVPLGRQFF.

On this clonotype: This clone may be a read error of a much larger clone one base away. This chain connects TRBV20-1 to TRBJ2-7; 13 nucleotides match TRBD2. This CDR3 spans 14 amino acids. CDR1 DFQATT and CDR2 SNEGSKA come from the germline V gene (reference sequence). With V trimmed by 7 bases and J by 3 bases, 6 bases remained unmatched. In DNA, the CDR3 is TGCAGTGGGACTAGCGGGAGACATAGCTACGAGCAGTACTTC. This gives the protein CSGTSGRHSYEQYF.

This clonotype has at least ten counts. The CDR3 nucleotides read TGTGCCAGCAGCCCGATAGCGGGAGTAGGGAATGAGCAGTTCTTC. This encodes CASSPIAGVGNEQFF. This sequence joins TRBV7-8 and TRBJ2-1; 9 positions match TRBD2. J was trimmed by 7 bases and V by 5 bases; bases with no gene match: 9. This CDR3 contains 15 residues. The germline gives CDR1 SGHVS, CDR2 FQNEAQ.

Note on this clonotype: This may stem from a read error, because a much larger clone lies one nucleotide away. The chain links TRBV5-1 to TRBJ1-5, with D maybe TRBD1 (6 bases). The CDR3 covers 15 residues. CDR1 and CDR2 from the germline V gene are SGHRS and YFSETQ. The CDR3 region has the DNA TGCGCCTGCAGCTTGGGACAAGGGGGAGACCAGCCCCAGCATTTT. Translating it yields CACSLGQGGDQPQHF.

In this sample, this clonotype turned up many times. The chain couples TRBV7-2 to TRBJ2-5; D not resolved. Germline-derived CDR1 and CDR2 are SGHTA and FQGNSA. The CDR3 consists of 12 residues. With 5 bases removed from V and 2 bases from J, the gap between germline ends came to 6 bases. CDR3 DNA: TGTGCCAGCAGCAACTATCAAGAGACCCAGTACTTC. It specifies CASSNYQETQYF.

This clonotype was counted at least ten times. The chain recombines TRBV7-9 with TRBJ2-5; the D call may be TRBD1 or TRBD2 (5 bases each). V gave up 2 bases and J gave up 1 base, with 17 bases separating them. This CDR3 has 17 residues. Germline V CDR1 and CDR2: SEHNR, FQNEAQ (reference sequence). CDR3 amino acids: CASSLPGSLGTQETQYF. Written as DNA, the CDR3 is TGTGCCAGCAGCTTACCAGGGTCTTTGGGGACCCAAGAGACCCAGTACTTC.

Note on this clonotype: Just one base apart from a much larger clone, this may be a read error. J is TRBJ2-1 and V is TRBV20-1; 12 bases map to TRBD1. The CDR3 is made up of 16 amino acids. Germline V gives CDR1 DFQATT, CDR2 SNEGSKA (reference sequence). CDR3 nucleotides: TGCAGTGTTAGAGTGGGACAGGGGGCATCCTACAATGAGCAGTTCTTC. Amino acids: CSVRVGQGASYNEQFF.

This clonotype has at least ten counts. The CDR3 here is CATSDTRGPQHF. In DNA, the CDR3 is TGTGCCACCAGTGACACCAGGGGGCCCCAGCATTTT. This sequence joins TRBV24-1 and TRBJ1-5, with D perhaps TRBD1 (6 bases). The CDR3 consists of 12 residues. Germline CDR1 is KGHDR and CDR2 is SFDVKD. The ends were cut back, 4 bases at V and 9 bases at J, with 9 bases in the middle.

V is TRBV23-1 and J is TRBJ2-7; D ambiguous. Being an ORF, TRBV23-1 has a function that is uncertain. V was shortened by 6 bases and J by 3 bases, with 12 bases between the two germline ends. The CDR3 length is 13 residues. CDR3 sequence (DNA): TGCGCCAGCAGCCCAAGACGGTGCTACGAGCAGTACTTC. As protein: CASSPRRCYEQYF.

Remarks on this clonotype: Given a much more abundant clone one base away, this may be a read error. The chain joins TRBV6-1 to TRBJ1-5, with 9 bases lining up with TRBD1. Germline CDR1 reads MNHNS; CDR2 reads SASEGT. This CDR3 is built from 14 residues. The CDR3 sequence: CSSSGGTGNQPQHF. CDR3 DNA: TGTTCCAGCAGTGGTGGGACAGGGAATCAGCCCCAGCATTTT.

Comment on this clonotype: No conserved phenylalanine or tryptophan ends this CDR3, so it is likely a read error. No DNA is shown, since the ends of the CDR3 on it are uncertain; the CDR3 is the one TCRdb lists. Here the CDR3 reads CSASPSGGDSYEQCS. V is TRBV20-1 and J is TRBJ2-7; the DNA was not used to check the table's D call, TRBD1. The CDR3 adds up to 15 amino acids, both ends counted. Germline CDR1 DFQATT, CDR2 SNEGSKA (reference sequence).

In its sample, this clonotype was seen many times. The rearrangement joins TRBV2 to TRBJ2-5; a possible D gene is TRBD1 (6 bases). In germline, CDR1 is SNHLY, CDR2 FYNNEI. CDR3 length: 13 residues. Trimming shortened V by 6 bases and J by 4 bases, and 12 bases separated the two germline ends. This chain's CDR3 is CASRANRAETQYF. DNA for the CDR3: TGTGCCAGCAGAGCCAACAGGGCAGAGACCCAGTACTTC.